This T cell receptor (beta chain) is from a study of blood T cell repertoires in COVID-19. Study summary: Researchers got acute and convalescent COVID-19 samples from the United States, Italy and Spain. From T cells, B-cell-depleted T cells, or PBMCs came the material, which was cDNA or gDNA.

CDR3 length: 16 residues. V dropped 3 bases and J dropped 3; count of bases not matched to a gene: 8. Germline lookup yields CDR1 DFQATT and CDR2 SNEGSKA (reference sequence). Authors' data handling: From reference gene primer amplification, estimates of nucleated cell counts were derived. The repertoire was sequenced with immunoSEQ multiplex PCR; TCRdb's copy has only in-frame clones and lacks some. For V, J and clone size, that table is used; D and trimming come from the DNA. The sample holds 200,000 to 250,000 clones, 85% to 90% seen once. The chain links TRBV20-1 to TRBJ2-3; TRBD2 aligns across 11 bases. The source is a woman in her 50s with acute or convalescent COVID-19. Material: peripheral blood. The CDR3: CSASDRSGGATDTQYF. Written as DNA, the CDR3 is TGCAGTGCTAGTGACCGTAGCGGGGGGGCGACAGATACGCAGTATTTT.